One and the same sample provided the 16 T cell receptor beta chains below, sequenced in a study of blood T cell repertoires in COVID-19. Assay: immunoSEQ multiplex PCR; the TCRdb copy retains only in-frame clones and omits some. The table lists about 130,000 clones, about 72% of them singletons. Material for sequencing was peripheral blood. The receptors originated from a woman in her seventies with acute or convalescent COVID-19.

The chain uses TRBV7-2 and TRBJ2-7; 10 bases align to TRBD1. The ends lost 1 base at V and 3 bases at J; junction bases unmatched: 3. CDR1 and CDR2 from the germline V gene are SGHTA and FQGNSA. The CDR3 totals 15 residues. The DNA for the CDR3 is TGTGCCAGCAGCTTAGTGGGGACAGGGGACTACGAGCAGTACTTC. It encodes CASSLVGTGDYEQYF.

The V call is TRBV7-9, the J call TRBJ2-3; 8 bases fit TRBD1. Germline lookup yields CDR1 SEHNR and CDR2 FQNEAQ (reference sequence). This CDR3 has 14 amino acids. Trimming took 5 bases from V and 5 from J; bases not matched to a gene: 6. Here the CDR3 reads CASSPGGVGDTQYF. CDR3 DNA sequence: TGTGCCAGCAGCCCAGGGGGCGTGGGAGATACGCAGTATTTT.

This rearrangement joins TRBV2 to TRBJ2-5; 10 bases line up with TRBD1. This CDR3 has 14 amino acids. Germline values: CDR1 SNHLY, CDR2 FYNNEI. V was pared by 7 bases and J by 4 bases, with 6 bases of the junction left unmatched. The CDR3 spells CASTGRTGGETQYF. CDR3 coding DNA: TGTGCCAGCACTGGAAGGACAGGGGGAGAGACCCAGTACTTC.

J is TRBJ2-3 and V is TRBV10-1; the D gene is possibly TRBD2 (5 bases). V was shortened by 2 bases and J by 5 bases, with 11 bases between the two germline ends. Germline V gene data show CDR1 as WNHNN and CDR2 as SYGVQD (reference sequence). The CDR3 runs 14 residues. The CDR3 here is CASSELIARDTQYF. The DNA for the CDR3 is TGCGCCAGCAGTGAGCTCATAGCGAGAGATACGCAGTATTTT.

This rearrangement joins TRBV30 to TRBJ2-5; 10 bases match TRBD2. The CDR3 contains 16 residues. CDR1 and CDR2 from the germline V gene are GTSNPN and SVGIG (reference sequence). With 0 bases clipped from V and 2 bases from J, the junction kept 6 bases outside the gene matches. The CDR3: CAWSVLAGAGQETQYF. The CDR3 bases are TGTGCCTGGAGTGTTCTAGCGGGAGCCGGGCAAGAGACCCAGTACTTC.

Note on this clone: A much larger clonotype is one base distant, so this may be a read error. This chain joins TRBV14 and TRBJ2-7; 8 nucleotides match TRBD1. The CDR3 covers 15 residues. The junction had 3 bases not matched to a gene; V was cut back by 2 bases and J by 0 bases. CDR1 and CDR2 from the germline V gene are SGHDN and FVKESK. The CDR3 DNA reads TGTGCCAGCAGCCAACAGGGGGCAAGCTCCTACGAGCAGTACTTC. Translating it yields CASSQQGASSYEQYF.

This chain links TRBV6-2 or TRBV6-3 with TRBJ1-1; D uncertain. CDR3 length equals 14 residues. Between the trimmed V and J ends, which lost 6 bases and 1 base, there was a span of 12 bases. CDR1 and CDR2 (germline): MNHEY, SVGEGT. The chain's CDR3 is CASSSAAGNTEAFF. The CDR3 DNA reads as TGTGCCAGCAGCTCGGCGGCGGGGAACACTGAAGCTTTCTTT.

This clone has more than one count but fewer than ten. CDR3 protein: CASSPSGGGNTIYF. Here the CDR3 DNA reads TGTGCCAGCAGCCCCTCAGGGGGAGGAAACACCATATATTTT. V is TRBV3-1 (or the pseudogene TRBV3-2) and J is TRBJ1-3; 7 bases line up with TRBD1. The germline V gene has CDR1 LGHDT and CDR2 YNNKEL (reference sequence). Losses at the gene ends were 4 bases for V and 4 bases for J; bases not matched to a gene: 4. This CDR3 contains 14 residues.

The rearrangement uses TRBV7-9 and TRBJ1-1, with 10 bases fitting TRBD1. Germline V gene lookup returns CDR1 SEHNR and CDR2 FQNEAQ (reference sequence). With V trimmed by 4 bases and J by 6 bases, 5 bases remained unmatched. The CDR3 extends over 14 amino acids. CDR3 protein: CASSWTGGSAEAFF. CDR3 nucleotides: TGTGCCAGCAGCTGGACAGGGGGAAGTGCTGAAGCTTTCTTT.

The chain has TRBV29-1 and TRBJ1-1; a possible D gene is TRBD1 (6 bases). Germline CDR1 is SQVTM and CDR2 is ANQGSEA. CDR3 length equals 13 residues. V was pared by 4 bases and J by 1 base, with 10 bases between. In DNA, the CDR3 is TGCAGCGTTGCCCTGACAGGGAACACTGAAGCTTTCTTT. Protein sequence: CSVALTGNTEAFF.

This chain links TRBV5-1 with TRBJ1-4; no firm D call. The CDR3 spans 15 residues. Germline V lookup: CDR1 SGHRS, CDR2 YFSETQ. The V end was cut by 4 bases, the J end by 8 bases, with 18 bases between. The CDR3 coding sequence is TGCGCCAGCAGCCAGGCGGGTGCGGGGAACGAAAAACTGTTTTTT. Encoded protein: CASSQAGAGNEKLFF. The whole variable domain, remainder taken from reference TRBV5-1 and TRBJ1-4, is KAGVTQTPRYLIKTRGQQVTLSCSPISGHRSVSWYQQTPGQGLQFLFEYFSETQRNKGNFPGRFSGRQFSNSRSEMNVSTLELGDSALYLCASSQAGAGNEKLFFGSGTQLSVL.

In this sample, this clone turned up once. The V call is TRBV10-3, the J call TRBJ2-7, with D possibly matching TRBD2 (6 bases). Trimming shortened V by 3 bases and J by 3 bases, and 12 bases separated the two germline ends. The CDR3 covers 14 residues. Germline assignment: CDR1 ENHRY and CDR2 SYGVKD. In nucleotides, the CDR3 is TGTGCCATCAGTGACAGGGCGGGGAGCTACGAGCAGTACTTC. Its protein product is CAISDRAGSYEQYF.

The chain is built from TRBV28 and TRBJ2-2; no definite D call. Per germline, CDR1 MDHEN and CDR2 SYDVKM. The CDR3 consists of 13 residues. Deletions cut 3 bases from V and 6 bases from J, with 8 bases between. The DNA for the CDR3 is TGTGCCAGCAGTTTTTCCCTGTCCGGGGAGCTGTTTTTT. It codes for CASSFSLSGELFF.

This clone was counted a few times. The rearrangement links TRBV2 to TRBJ2-1; TRBD2 agrees at 12 bases. This CDR3 region has 17 residues. V lost 5 bases to trimming and J lost 4 bases; unmatched junction nucleotides: 9. Germline CDR1 and CDR2: SNHLY and FYNNEI. Written as DNA, the CDR3 is TGTGCCAGCAGTCCTAACTTACTAGCGGGGGGTTACAATGAGCAGTTCTTC. This encodes CASSPNLLAGGYNEQFF.

This clone was seen a single time. This CDR3 is CASSLYRRGEQFF. CDR3 DNA: TGTGCCAGCAGTTTATACCGGAGGGGTGAGCAGTTCTTC. The chain uses TRBV27 and TRBJ2-1, with a tentative D call TRBD2 (6 bases). Trimming left V 1 base short and J 9 bases short, with 10 bases between. The CDR3 contains 13 residues. Germline CDR1 reads MNHEY; CDR2 reads SMNVEV (reference sequence).

The V gene is TRBV29-1, the J gene TRBJ2-1; maybe TRBD1 (6 bases). V lost 7 bases and J lost 4, with 20 bases in between. This CDR3 has 15 amino acids. Germline CDR1 is SQVTM and CDR2 is ANQGSEA. In DNA, the CDR3 is TGCAGCGCCCCTCAAAGGGGGAGAGCTTACAATGAGCAGTTCTTC. It yields the protein CSAPQRGRAYNEQFF.